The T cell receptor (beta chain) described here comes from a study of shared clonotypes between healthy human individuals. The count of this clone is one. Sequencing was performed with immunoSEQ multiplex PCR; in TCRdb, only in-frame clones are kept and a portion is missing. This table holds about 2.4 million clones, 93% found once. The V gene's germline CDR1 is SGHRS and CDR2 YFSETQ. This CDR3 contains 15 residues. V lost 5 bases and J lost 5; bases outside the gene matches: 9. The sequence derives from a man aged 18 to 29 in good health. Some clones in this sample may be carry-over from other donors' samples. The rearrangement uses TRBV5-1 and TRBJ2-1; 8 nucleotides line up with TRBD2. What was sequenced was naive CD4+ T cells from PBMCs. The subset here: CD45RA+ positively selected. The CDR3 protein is CASSRSGSRNNEQFF. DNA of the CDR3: TGCGCCAGCAGTAGAAGCGGGAGCAGGAACAATGAGCAGTTCTTC.